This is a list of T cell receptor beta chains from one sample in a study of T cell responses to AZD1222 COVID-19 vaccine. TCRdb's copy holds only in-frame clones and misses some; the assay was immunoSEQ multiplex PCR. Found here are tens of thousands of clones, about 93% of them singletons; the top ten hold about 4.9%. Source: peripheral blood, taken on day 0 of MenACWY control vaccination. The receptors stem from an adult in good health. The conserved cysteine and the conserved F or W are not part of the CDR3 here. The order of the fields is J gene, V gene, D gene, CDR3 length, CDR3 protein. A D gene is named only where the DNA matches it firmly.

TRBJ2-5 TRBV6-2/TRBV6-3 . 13 ASSHPGRGGETQY
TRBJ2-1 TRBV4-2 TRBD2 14 ASSQDGLAGGYEQF
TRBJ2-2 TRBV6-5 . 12 ASSRISEDGELF
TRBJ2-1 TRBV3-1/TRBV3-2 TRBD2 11 ASGTSGGNEQF
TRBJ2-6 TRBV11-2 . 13 ASSLESSGANVLT
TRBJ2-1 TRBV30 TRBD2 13 AWSERREGRGEQF
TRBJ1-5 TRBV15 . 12 ATSRPGTNQPQH
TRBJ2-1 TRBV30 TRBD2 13 AWRLVAGLHNEQF
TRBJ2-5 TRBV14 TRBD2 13 ASSQLLANQETQY
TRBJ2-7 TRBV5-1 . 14 ASSLGGLLSSYEQY
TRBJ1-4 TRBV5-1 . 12 ASSERKVNEKLF
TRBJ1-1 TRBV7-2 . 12 ASRLDRQNTEAF
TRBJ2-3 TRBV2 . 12 ASSYLAATDTQY
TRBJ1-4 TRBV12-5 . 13 ASGLGLTVNEKLF
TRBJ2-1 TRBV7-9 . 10 ASSPLDNEQF
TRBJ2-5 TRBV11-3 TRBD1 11 ASSTEQGETQY
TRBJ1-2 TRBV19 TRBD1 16 ASSIDLAYGTVPYGYT
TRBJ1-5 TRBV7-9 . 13 ASSPEGAPSQPQH
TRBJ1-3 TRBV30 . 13 AWTTAGISGNTIY
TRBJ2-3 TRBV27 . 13 ASSLSTTPLDTQY
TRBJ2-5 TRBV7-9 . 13 ASSLGYRGEETQY
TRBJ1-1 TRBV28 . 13 ASSLSGGSGTEAF
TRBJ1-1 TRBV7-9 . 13 ASSLGGLTIAEAF
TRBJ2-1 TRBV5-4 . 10 ASSLMGDEQF
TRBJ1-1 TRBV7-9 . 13 ASRPSKGMNTEAF
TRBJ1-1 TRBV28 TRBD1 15 ASPGQGFGDMNTEAF
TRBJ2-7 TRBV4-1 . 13 ASSLQDLSSYEQY
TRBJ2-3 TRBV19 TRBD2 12 ASREREPPDTQY
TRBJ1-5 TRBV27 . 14 ASSLEGGFSNQPQH
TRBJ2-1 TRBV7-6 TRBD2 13 ASSLGLGSPNEQF
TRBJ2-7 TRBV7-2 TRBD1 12 ASSLRDRGHEQY
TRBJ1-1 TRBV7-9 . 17 ASSLNLAWGTPMNTEAF
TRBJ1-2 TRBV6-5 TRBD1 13 ASSYDRQGTGVRT
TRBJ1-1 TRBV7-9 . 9 ASRPNTEAF
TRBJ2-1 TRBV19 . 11 ASSIKMYNEQF
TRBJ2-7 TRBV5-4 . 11 ASSLEETNEQY
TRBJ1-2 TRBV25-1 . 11 ASSEGTLYGYT
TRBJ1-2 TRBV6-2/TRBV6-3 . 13 ASSYWGGRRGGYT
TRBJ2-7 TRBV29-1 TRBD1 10 SVEGTGDEQY
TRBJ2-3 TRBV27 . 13 ASGTQGAYTDTQY
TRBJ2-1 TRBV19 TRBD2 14 ASNDLRLAGGNEQF
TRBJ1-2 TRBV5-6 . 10 ASSPGQRGYT
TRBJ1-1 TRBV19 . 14 ASLGQGVGKNTEAF
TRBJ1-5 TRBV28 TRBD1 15 ASSRTGTMKPNQPQH
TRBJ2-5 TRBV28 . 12 ASSGSGTRETQY
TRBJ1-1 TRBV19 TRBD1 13 ASIPRGGLYTEAF
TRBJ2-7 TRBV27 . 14 ASSYNGADRGYEQY
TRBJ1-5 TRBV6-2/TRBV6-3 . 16 ASSPPQIPAGSNQPQH
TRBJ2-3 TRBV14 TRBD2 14 ASSQPSGRGSDTQY
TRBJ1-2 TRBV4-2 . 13 ASSQSEVTNYGYT
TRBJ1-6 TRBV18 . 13 ASTGASSYNSPLH
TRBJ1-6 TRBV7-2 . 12 ASSRTNFNSPLH